A selection of T cell receptor beta chains follows, all from one sample in a study of vaccination effects on CD4 cells after COVID-19. The table came from immunoSEQ multiplex PCR; TCRdb's copy has only in-frame clones and leaves some out. Of about 45,000 clones listed, roughly 72% were seen once; the top ten hold about a tenth. What these receptors recognize is not known. The sample in question was CD4+ T cells from PBMCs cultured with SARS-CoV-2 spike peptides, obtained before COVID-19 vaccination. Source of these receptors: a human donor who received a COVID-19 vaccine. Both conserved end residues are part of each CDR3. The D gene is left open where the match is weak. Some rows have no size entry. The others give once, few or many, or a class for an expanded clone.

NA	TRBV19	TRBJ2-2	few	CATKWQGRTGELFF	TGTGCCACAAAATGGCAGGGCAGGACCGGGGAGCTGTTTTTT
TRBD2	TRBV2	TRBJ2-5	NA	CASSVLRGGETQYF	TGTGCCAGCAGTGTTCTAAGGGGAGGGGAGACCCAGTACTTC
NA	TRBV5-6	TRBJ1-1	NA	CASSLFNRNTEAFF	TGTGCCAGCAGCTTGTTTAACAGAAACACTGAAGCTTTCTTT
NA	TRBV30	TRBJ1-4	NA	CAWRPAGANEKLFF	TGTGCCTGGAGGCCGGCAGGGGCTAATGAAAAACTGTTTTTT
NA	TRBV7-9	TRBJ2-5	NA	CASSSRRGGGPETQYF	TGTGCCAGCAGCTCACGGCGGGGTGGGGGGCCAGAGACCCAGTACTTC
NA	TRBV4-1	TRBJ2-4	NA	CASSQEPGRGAKNIQYF	TGCGCCAGCAGCCAAGAACCCGGGAGAGGGGCCAAAAACATTCAGTACTTC
NA	TRBV7-2	TRBJ2-5	NA	CASSLKWQYF	TGTGCCAGCAGCTTAAAATGGCAGTACTTC
TRBD1	TRBV5-1	TRBJ2-3	NA	CASSPRDSKTDTQYF	TGCGCCAGCAGCCCACGGGACAGTAAAACAGATACGCAGTATTTT
NA	TRBV7-2	TRBJ1-2	NA	CASSLHRAHGYTF	TGTGCCAGCAGCTTACACAGGGCCCATGGCTACACCTTC
TRBD1	TRBV7-9	TRBJ1-1	NA	CASSLTRTGGTEAFF	TGTGCCAGCAGCTTAACTAGGACAGGGGGCACTGAAGCTTTCTTT
NA	TRBV4-1	TRBJ1-4	NA	CASSQVRQITTNEKLFF	TGCGCCAGCAGCCAAGTTCGGCAGATAACAACTAATGAAAAACTGTTTTTT
TRBD1	TRBV6-6	TRBJ1-5	NA	CASRAGQRGQPQHF	TGTGCCAGCAGGGCGGGACAGCGAGGTCAGCCCCAGCATTTT
TRBD1	TRBV30	TRBJ1-1	NA	CAWSSKGTDTEAFF	TGTGCCTGGAGTAGCAAAGGGACAGACACTGAAGCTTTCTTT
NA	TRBV20-1	TRBJ1-6	NA	CSASLGANSPLHF	TGCAGTGCTAGTCTCGGAGCCAATTCACCCCTCCACTTT
NA	TRBV27	TRBJ1-5	once	CASSFTGQPQHF	TGTGCCAGCAGTTTTACTGGTCAGCCCCAGCATTTT
NA	TRBV5-4	TRBJ2-6	NA	CASSSFAGANVLTF	TGTGCCAGCTCGTCCTTTGCGGGGGCCAACGTCCTGACTTTC
NA	TRBV2	TRBJ1-5	few	CASSDLGTANQPQHF	TGTGCCAGCAGTGATCTCGGTACGGCAAATCAGCCCCAGCATTTT
TRBD1	TRBV27	TRBJ2-5	NA	CASSFTGAGETQYF	TGTGCCAGCAGTTTTACAGGGGCAGGGGAGACCCAGTACTTC
NA	TRBV20-1	TRBJ1-4	NA	CSASRGSGTNEKLFF	TGCAGTGCTAGTCGGGGGTCGGGAACTAATGAAAAACTGTTTTTT
NA	TRBV9	TRBJ2-2	NA	CASSVELVGENTGELFF	TGTGCCAGCAGCGTAGAGTTGGTCGGCGAGAACACCGGGGAGCTGTTTTTT
NA	TRBV18	TRBJ1-2	NA	CASSPVEGLGYTF	TGTGCCAGCTCACCAGTAGAAGGTCTCGGCTACACCTTC
NA	TRBV12-1	TRBJ2-5	NA	CASSFGGDGARLETQYF	TGTGCCAGCAGCTTTGGAGGCGACGGCGCCAGGTTGGAGACCCAGTACTTC
NA	TRBV24-1	TRBJ2-1	NA	CASQESPYNEQFF	TGTGCCTCACAAGAATCCCCCTACAATGAGCAGTTCTTC
TRBD1	TRBV6-1	TRBJ1-4	NA	CASSEMGQVGKLFF	TGTGCCAGCAGTGAGATGGGACAGGTGGGAAAACTGTTTTTT
TRBD1	TRBV24-1	TRBJ2-1	NA	CATLPGTGSKEQFF	TGTGCCACCCTCCCGGGGACAGGGTCTAAGGAGCAGTTCTTC
NA	TRBV24-1	TRBJ2-3	NA	CATSDPGYSTDTQYF	TGTGCCACCAGTGACCCAGGGTATAGCACAGATACGCAGTATTTT
NA	TRBV19	TRBJ1-5	NA	CATHLGVAEQPQHF	TGTGCCACCCACCTGGGGGTAGCAGAACAGCCCCAGCATTTT
NA	TRBV6-1	TRBJ1-6	NA	CASSERAESSYNSPLHF	TGTGCCAGCAGTGAAAGGGCGGAGAGCTCCTATAATTCACCCCTCCACTTT
NA	TRBV5-4	TRBJ1-1	NA	CASSLEQGTEAFF	TGTGCCAGCAGCTTGGAACAGGGAACTGAAGCTTTCTTT
NA	TRBV6-1	TRBJ1-1	NA	CASSELVSKAFF	TGTGCCAGCAGTGAACTAGTGAGCAAAGCTTTCTTT
NA	TRBV4-1	TRBJ2-5	NA	CASSRQPFQETQYF	TGCGCCAGCAGCCGCCAACCATTCCAGGAGACCCAGTACTTC
TRBD2	TRBV18	TRBJ2-1	NA	CASSLRTSGDYNEQFF	TGTGCCAGCTCATTACGGACTAGCGGGGACTACAATGAGCAGTTCTTC